The TCR beta chain described here comes from a study of Graves' ophthalmopathy and Graves' hyperthyroidism. The CDR3 has 15 residues. V lost 4 bases, J lost 1 base, and 11 bases lay in between. Ophthalmopathy donors showed moderate-to-severe activity, CAS ≥3, NOSPECS ≥4 and a duration under 3 months. If patients had other autoimmune diseases, uncontrolled infections, pregnancy or lactation, they were excluded. The authors amplified TCR beta CDR3 regions from RNA transcripts. HTBI primers served in a first-round RT-PCR, which a second-round multiplex PCR followed. TCRdb ran MiXCR on the multiplex PCR reads and lists one entry per CDR3 protein. Of approximately 160,000 distinct CDR3 sequences in the sample, less than 45% were seen once.

This receptor was obtained from a woman between 40 and 55 years old with Graves' ophthalmopathy. Sequencing was done on a sample of peripheral blood. The chain has TRBV12-3 or TRBV12-4 and TRBJ1-5; D may be TRBD1 (6 bases). CDR3 sequence (DNA): TGTGCCAGCAGTTCGGGACAAGAAAGCAATCAGCCCCAGCATTTT. The encoded protein is CASSSGQESNQPQHF.